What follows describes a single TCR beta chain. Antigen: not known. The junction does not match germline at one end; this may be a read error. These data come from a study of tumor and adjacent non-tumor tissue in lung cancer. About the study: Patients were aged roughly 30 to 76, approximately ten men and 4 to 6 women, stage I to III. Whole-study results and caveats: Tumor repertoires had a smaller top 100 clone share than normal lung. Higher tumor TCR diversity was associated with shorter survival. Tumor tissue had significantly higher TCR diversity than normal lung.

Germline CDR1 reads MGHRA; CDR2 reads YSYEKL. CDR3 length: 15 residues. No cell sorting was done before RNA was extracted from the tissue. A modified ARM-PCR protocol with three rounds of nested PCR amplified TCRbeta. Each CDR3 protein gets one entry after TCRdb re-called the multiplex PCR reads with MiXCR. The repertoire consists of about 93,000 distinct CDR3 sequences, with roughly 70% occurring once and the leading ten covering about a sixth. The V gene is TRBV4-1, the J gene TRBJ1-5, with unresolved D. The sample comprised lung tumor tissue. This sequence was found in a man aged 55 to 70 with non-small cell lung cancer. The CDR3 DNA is TGCGTCAGCAGTCAAGACGCTGGGAGCAATCAGCCCCAGCATTTT. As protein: CVSSQDAGSNQPQHF.